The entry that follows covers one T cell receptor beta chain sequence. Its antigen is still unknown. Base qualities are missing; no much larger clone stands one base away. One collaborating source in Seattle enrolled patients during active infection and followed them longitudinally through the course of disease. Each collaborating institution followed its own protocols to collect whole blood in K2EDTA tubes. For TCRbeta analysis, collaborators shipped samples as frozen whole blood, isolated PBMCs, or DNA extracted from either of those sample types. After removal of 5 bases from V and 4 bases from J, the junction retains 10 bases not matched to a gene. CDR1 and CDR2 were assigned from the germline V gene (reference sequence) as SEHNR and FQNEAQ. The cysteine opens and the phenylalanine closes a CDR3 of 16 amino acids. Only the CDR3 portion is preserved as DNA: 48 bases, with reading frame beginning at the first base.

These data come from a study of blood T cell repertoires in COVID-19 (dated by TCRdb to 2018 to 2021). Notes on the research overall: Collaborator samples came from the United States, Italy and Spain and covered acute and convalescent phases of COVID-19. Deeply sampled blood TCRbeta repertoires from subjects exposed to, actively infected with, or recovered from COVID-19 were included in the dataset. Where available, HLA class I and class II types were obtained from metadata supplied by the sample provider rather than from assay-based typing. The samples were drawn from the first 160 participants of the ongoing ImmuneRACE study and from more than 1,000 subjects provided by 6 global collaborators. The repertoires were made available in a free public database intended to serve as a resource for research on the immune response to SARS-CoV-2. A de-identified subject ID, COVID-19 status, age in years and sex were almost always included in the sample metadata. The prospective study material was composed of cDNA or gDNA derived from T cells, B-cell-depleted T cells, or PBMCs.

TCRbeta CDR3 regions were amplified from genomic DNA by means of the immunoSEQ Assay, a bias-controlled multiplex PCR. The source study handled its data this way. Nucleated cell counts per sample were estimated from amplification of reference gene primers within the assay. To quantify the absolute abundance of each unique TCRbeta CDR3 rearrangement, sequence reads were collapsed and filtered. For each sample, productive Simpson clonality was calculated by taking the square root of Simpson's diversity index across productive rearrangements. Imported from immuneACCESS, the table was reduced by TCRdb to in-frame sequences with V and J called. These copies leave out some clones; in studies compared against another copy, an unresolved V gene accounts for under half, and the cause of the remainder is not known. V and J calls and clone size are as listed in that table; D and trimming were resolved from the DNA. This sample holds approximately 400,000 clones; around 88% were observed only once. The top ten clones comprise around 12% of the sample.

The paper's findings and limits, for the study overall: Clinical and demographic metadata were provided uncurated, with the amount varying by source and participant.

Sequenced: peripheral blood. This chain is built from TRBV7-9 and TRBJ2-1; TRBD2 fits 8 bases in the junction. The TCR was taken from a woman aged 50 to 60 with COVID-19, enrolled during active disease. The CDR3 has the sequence CASSGETSETYNEQFF. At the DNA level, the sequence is TGTGCCAGCAGCGGGGAGACTAGCGAGACATACAATGAGCAGTTCTTC.